This TCR beta chain came from a study of blood T cell repertoires in COVID-19. Background on the study: COVID-19 samples collected from the United States, Italy and Spain covered acute and convalescent phases.

Produced via immunoSEQ multiplex PCR; TCRdb's table is partial and in-frame only. In the table there are about 250,000 clones, 88% of which are singletons. Adults between about 18 and 95 years of age took part from 24 US areas. The V end lost 0 bases, the J end lost 5 bases, and 15 bases lay between the germline ends. Germline loops: CDR1 SGDLS, CDR2 YYNGEE. The CDR3 extends over 16 amino acids. The sequencing input was PBMCs or T cells enriched from blood (not recorded which). The sequence was obtained from a woman in her forties or fifties who had recovered from COVID-19. The chain uses TRBV9 and TRBJ2-1, with D possibly TRBD1 on 5 matching bases. This CDR3 is CASSVDPRTPNNEQFF. DNA of the CDR3: TGTGCCAGCAGCGTAGACCCTAGGACACCTAACAATGAGCAGTTCTTC. Together with reference TRBV9 and TRBJ2-1, the CDR3 gives the full variable domain: DSGVTQTPKHLITATGQRVTLRCSPRSGDLSVYWYQQSLDQGLQFLIQYYNGEERAKGNILERFSAQQFPDLHSELNLSSLELGDSALYFCASSVDPRTPNNEQFFGPGTRLTVL.